This TCR beta chain was observed in a study of blood T cell repertoires in COVID-19. The germline gives CDR1 GTSNPN, CDR2 SVGIG (reference sequence). This CDR3 spans 11 amino acids. V dropped 3 bases and J dropped 8 bases, with 8 bases sitting between them. Sequencing was performed with immunoSEQ multiplex PCR; in TCRdb, only in-frame clones are kept and a portion is missing. The table shows under 400,000 clones, with approximately 87% occurring only once. The receptor comes from a woman in her thirties with COVID-19, enrolled during active disease. Sequencing used peripheral blood. The rearrangement joins TRBV30 to TRBJ2-1, with D possibly matching TRBD2 (6 bases). The CDR3 nucleotides read TGTGCCTGGAGCCGGAGGGATGAGCAGTTCTTC. This sequence encodes CAWSRRDEQFF. Based on the CDR3 plus reference TRBV30 and TRBJ2-1, the full variable domain is SQTIHQWPATLVQPVGSPLSLECTVEGTSNPNLYWYRQAAGRGLQLLFYSVGIGQISSEVPQNLSASRPQDRQFILSSKKLLLSDSGFYLCAWSRRDEQFFGPGTRLTVL.